One sample yielded the 23 T cell receptor beta chains listed below, sequenced in a study of T cells in Graves' hyperthyroidism and ophthalmopathy. There were TCR beta CDR3 regions amplified from RNA transcripts. HTBI primers were used for first-round RT-PCR of the TCR CDR3. TCRdb redid the calling of the multiplex PCR reads with MiXCR, one entry per CDR3 protein. The data hold about 560,000 distinct CDR3 sequences, with roughly 15% observed a single time. Sequenced: blood. The origin of the receptors is a woman in her thirties or forties with Graves' hyperthyroidism.

In this sample, this clonotype turned up many times. This sequence joins TRBV20-1 and TRBJ2-3, with TRBD1 identical over 10 bases. Unmatched junction bases numbered 5, after V lost 4 bases and J lost 4 bases. The CDR3 consists of 14 residues. Germline loops: CDR1 DFQATT, CDR2 SNEGSKA (reference sequence). The CDR3 here is CSAKDRGGSDTQYF. DNA of the CDR3: TGCAGTGCTAAGGACAGGGGGGGTTCAGATACGCAGTATTTT.

This clonotype has a handful of counts. This may come from a read error, since a much larger clone is one base off. This chain links TRBV27 with TRBJ1-5, with D possibly matching TRBD1 (6 bases). V lost 3 bases, J lost 4 bases, and 16 bases lay in between. This CDR3 is 16 amino acids long. From germline, CDR1 is MNHEY and CDR2 SMNVEV (reference sequence). DNA for the CDR3: TGTGCCAGCAGTTTTCCAGGACAGCCTTATAATCAGCCCCAGCATTTT. Translated: CASSFPGQPYNQPQHF.

This clonotype was counted only a few times. The gene calls are TRBV19 and TRBJ1-2; TRBD1 aligns across 8 bases. The V gene end was trimmed by 3 bases and the J gene end by 6 bases; junction bases not matched to a gene: 12. Germline V gives CDR1 LNHDA, CDR2 SQIVND (reference sequence). This CDR3 region has 16 residues. The CDR3 sequence is CASSIQGAKGRDGYTF. The CDR3 DNA follows: TGTGCCAGTAGTATCCAGGGGGCCAAGGGGAGAGATGGCTACACCTTC. Supplemented by reference TRBV19 and TRBJ1-2, the full variable domain reads DGGITQSPKYLFRKEGQNVTLSCEQNLNHDAMYWYRQDPGQGLRLIYYSQIVNDFQKGDIAEGYSVSREKKESFPLTVTSAQKNPTAFYLCASSIQGAKGRDGYTFGSGTRLTVV.

This clonotype was picked up many times. The genes are TRBV7-9 and TRBJ2-5; a possible D gene is TRBD2 (6 bases). The length of the CDR3 is 18 residues. The V gene lost 5 bases and the J gene lost 5 bases, with 27 bases spanning the gap. Germline lookup yields CDR1 SEHNR and CDR2 FQNEAQ (reference sequence). The CDR3 protein is CASSPSEGGVRNGETQYF. In nucleotides, the CDR3 is TGTGCCAGCAGCCCTAGCGAGGGCGGAGTCCGAAATGGGGAGACCCAGTACTTC.

The chain employs TRBV12-3 or TRBV12-4 and TRBJ1-3, with D unclear. Trimming removed 6 bases from V and 0 bases from J, with 9 bases in between. This CDR3 region has 14 residues. CDR3 nucleotides: TGTGCCAGCAGATCAACCAGCTCTGGAAACACCATATATTTT. Protein sequence: CASRSTSSGNTIYF.

Details on this clonotype: Sequence at one end of the junction differs from germline and may be a read error. V usage is TRBV9 and J usage is TRBJ1-1; D not certain. Germline V gene data show CDR1 as SGDLS and CDR2 as YYNGEE. The CDR3 covers 13 residues. CDR3: CASSVVEGTEALF. The CDR3 DNA is TGTGCCAGCAGCGTAGTGGAGGGCACTGAAGCTCTCTTT.

This clonotype was recorded many times. V and J are TRBV12-3 or TRBV12-4 and TRBJ2-2, with D perhaps TRBD2 (5 bases). CDR3 size: 14 residues. V lost 1 base and J 10 bases, leaving 13 bases between the germline ends. In DNA, the CDR3 is TGTGCCAGCAGTTTAGGGGGAGAGGCCACGGAGCTGTTTTTT. Its translation is CASSLGGEATELFF.

The V and J genes are TRBV19 and TRBJ2-5; D uncertain. Germline V CDR1 and CDR2: LNHDA, SQIVND (reference sequence). Trimming took 7 bases from V and 5 from J, leaving 17 bases between them. The CDR3 totals 14 residues. CDR3 bases: TGTGCCAGTATTGATTCTGGGCAACCGGAGACCCAGTACTTC. As protein: CASIDSGQPETQYF.

This chain connects TRBV14 to TRBJ1-3; D remains ambiguous. The germline gives CDR1 SGHDN, CDR2 FVKESK. Trimming stripped 1 base from V and 0 bases from J, with 13 bases between. CDR3 size: 17 residues. The CDR3 coding sequence is TGTGCCAGCAGCCAAGCTTCTATCGTTTACTCTGGAAACACCATATATTTT. Protein product: CASSQASIVYSGNTIYF.

This clonotype has at least ten counts. The V and J genes are TRBV5-1 and TRBJ2-7; D gene ambiguous. V lost 4 bases and J 6 bases, leaving 11 bases between the germline ends. Germline CDR1 is SGHRS and CDR2 is YFSETQ. CDR3 length: 12 amino acids. The CDR3 coding sequence is TGCGCCAGCAGCCCCCCGGCTCCCGAGCAGTACTTC. As protein: CASSPPAPEQYF.

This clonotype was recorded many times. This chain joins TRBV20-1 and TRBJ2-7; weak D call: TRBD2 (6 bases). This CDR3 is built from 14 residues. V dropped 3 bases and J dropped 0 bases, with 12 bases sitting between them. Germline loops: CDR1 DFQATT, CDR2 SNEGSKA (reference sequence). This CDR3 reads CSARVGGSSYEQYF. The CDR3 DNA reads TGCAGTGCTAGGGTGGGAGGTAGCTCCTACGAGCAGTACTTC.

In this sample, this clonotype turned up many times. The chain uses TRBV12-3 or TRBV12-4 and TRBJ2-3; TRBD1 or TRBD2 may be the D gene (5 bases each). The V end lost 8 bases, the J end lost 3 bases, and 6 bases lay between the germline ends. The CDR3 covers 11 residues. CDR3 in DNA: TGTGCCAGCGGGACGACAGATACGCAGTATTTT. Its protein product is CASGTTDTQYF.

The J gene is TRBJ2-7, the V gene TRBV20-1, with TRBD1 matching 9 bases. CDR1 is DFQATT, CDR2 SNEGSKA, per germline (reference sequence). Germline trimming cut 1 base from V and 3 bases from J; bases unmatched to any gene: 4. The CDR3 has 14 residues. CDR3 coding DNA: TGCAGTGCTAGAGGGGGGACAGGGTACTACGAGCAGTACTTC. It translates to CSARGGTGYYEQYF.

A word on this clonotype: Possible read error: a much larger clone is one base away. The gene calls are TRBV5-1 and TRBJ2-7; possible D gene TRBD1, 6 bases. Trimming stripped 0 bases from V and 7 bases from J, with 29 bases between. This CDR3 has 19 residues. Per the germline V gene, CDR1 is SGHRS and CDR2 is YFSETQ. CDR3 in DNA: TGCGCCAGCAGCTTGGGAGGGGGACAAGGCGGAAGAGGCTTGGATGAGCAGTACTTC. It codes for CASSLGGGQGGRGLDEQYF.

This clonotype appeared a few times. The rearrangement uses TRBV29-1 and TRBJ1-2; D uncertain. The ends were cut back, 0 bases at V and 3 bases at J, with 11 bases in the middle. The CDR3 length is 14 residues. Germline loops: CDR1 SQVTM, CDR2 ANQGSEA. CDR3 in DNA: TGCAGCGTTGAAGATCCGGTCGGGTACTATGGCTACACCTTC. As protein: CSVEDPVGYYGYTF.

The chain recombines TRBV28 with TRBJ1-3; a weak D match, TRBD1 (5 bases). Trimming removed 5 bases at V and 0 bases at J, with 14 bases between. Germline assignment: CDR1 MDHEN and CDR2 SYDVKM. The CDR3 is 16 amino acids. The chain's CDR3 is CASSRLGEGSGNTIYF. The CDR3 DNA reads as TGTGCCAGCAGTCGCTTGGGGGAGGGCTCTGGAAACACCATATATTTT.

J is TRBJ1-2 and V is TRBV12-3 or TRBV12-4, with 10 bases matching TRBD1. The V segment lost 5 bases and the J segment 8 bases; nucleotides outside the gene matches: 11. The CDR3 covers 15 residues. The CDR3: CASSTGTGAHRGYTF. The CDR3 DNA reads as TGTGCCAGCAGTACCGGGACAGGGGCCCATAGGGGCTACACCTTC.

This clonotype was seen ten or more times. The rearrangement links TRBV10-1 to TRBJ2-7, with 8 bases matching TRBD2. CDR3 size: 15 residues. The J segment lost 5 bases and the V segment lost 3 bases, leaving 9 bases of the junction unmatched. CDR1 WNHNN and CDR2 SYGVQD come from the germline V gene (reference sequence). For the CDR3, the DNA is TGCGCCAGCAGTGAAGGCGGTAGCGGGATCCACGAGCAGTACTTC. Translated, it gives CASSEGGSGIHEQYF.

This clonotype appeared many times. The V gene is TRBV12-3 or TRBV12-4, the J gene TRBJ2-5; D is ambiguous. The CDR3 contains 12 residues. Trimming cost V 8 bases and J 5 bases, with 12 bases left between them. The DNA of the CDR3 is TGTGCCAGCTTAGGGTTTACGGAGACCCAGTACTTC. This gives the protein CASLGFTETQYF.

This clonotype was seen repeatedly, ten times or more. The V and J genes are TRBV5-1 and TRBJ2-3, with 7 bases that match TRBD2. V trimming: 1 base; J trimming: 1 base; junction bases outside the gene matches: 12. Germline V CDR1 and CDR2: SGHRS, YFSETQ. This CDR3 spans 18 amino acids. CDR3 in amino acids: CASSLYGGSARGTDTQYF. The CDR3 nucleotides read TGCGCCAGCAGCTTGTATGGCGGGAGCGCACGGGGCACAGATACGCAGTATTTT.

In this sample, this clonotype turned up many times. The chain is built from TRBV5-1 and TRBJ2-7; D is perhaps TRBD1 or TRBD2 (5 bases each). V lost 3 bases, J lost 1 base, and 8 bases lay in between. Germline CDR1 SGHRS, CDR2 YFSETQ. This CDR3 region has 13 residues. The CDR3 reads CASSWDGSYEQYF. In nucleotides, the CDR3 is TGCGCCAGCAGCTGGGACGGGTCCTACGAGCAGTACTTC.

This clonotype was detected many times. The CDR3 sequence is CASTELGSGGMETQYF. DNA for the CDR3: TGTGCCAGCACCGAACTCGGGTCAGGGGGGATGGAGACCCAGTACTTC. The rearrangement uses TRBV2 and TRBJ2-5, with a tentative D call TRBD1 (7 bases). Germline values: CDR1 SNHLY, CDR2 FYNNEI. This CDR3 region has 16 residues. Trimming took off 7 bases at V and 5 bases at J, with 23 bases between the two ends.

A single count supports this clonotype. CDR3 protein: CATSGSGGNEQFF. The CDR3, as DNA: TGTGCCACCTCGGGATCAGGGGGCAATGAGCAGTTCTTC. This chain uses TRBV6-4 with TRBJ2-1; TRBD1 matches at 7 bases. With 10 bases clipped from V and 6 bases from J, the junction kept 9 bases outside the gene matches. Germline loops: CDR1 MRHNA, CDR2 SNTAGT. The CDR3 consists of 13 residues.